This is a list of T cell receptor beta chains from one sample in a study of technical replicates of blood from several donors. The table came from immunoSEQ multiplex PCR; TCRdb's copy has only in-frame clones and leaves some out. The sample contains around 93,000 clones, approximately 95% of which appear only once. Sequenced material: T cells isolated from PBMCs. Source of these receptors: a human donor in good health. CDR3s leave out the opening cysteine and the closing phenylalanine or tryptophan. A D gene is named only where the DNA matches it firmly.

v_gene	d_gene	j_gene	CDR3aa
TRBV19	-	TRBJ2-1	ASSVTVYNEQF
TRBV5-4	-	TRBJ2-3	ASSPVGDTQY
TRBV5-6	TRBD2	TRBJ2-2	ASSWHPGLAGDTGELF
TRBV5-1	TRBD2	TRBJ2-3	ASSGGLAGGVTDTQY
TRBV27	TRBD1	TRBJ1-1	ASSPWGTVDTEAF
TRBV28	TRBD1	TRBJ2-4	ASSPRPGQGREWPKNIQY
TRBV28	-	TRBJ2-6	ASSFVDAGPGANVLT
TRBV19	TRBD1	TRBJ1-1	ASSTDRESTEAF
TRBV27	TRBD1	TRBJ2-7	ASSLTILRDSPYEQY
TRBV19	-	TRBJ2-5	ASSTPRGSQETQY
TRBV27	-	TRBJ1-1	ASSLSIWLAENTEAF
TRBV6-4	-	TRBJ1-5	ASSPTVYQPQH
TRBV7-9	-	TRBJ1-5	ASSPGGQPQH
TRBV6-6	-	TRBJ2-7	ASRSRNSEQY
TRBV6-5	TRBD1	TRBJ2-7	ASRHDRVSYEQY
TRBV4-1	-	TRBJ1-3	ASSQLSQGSGNTIY
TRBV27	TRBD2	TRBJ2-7	ASSSSGGLLHEQY
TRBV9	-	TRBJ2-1	ASSISGYSYNEQF
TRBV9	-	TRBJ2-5	ASSVEGLQETQY
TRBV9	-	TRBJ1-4	ASSVSGGSEKLF
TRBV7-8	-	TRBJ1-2	ASSSQGNYGYT
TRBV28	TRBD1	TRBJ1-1	AGRTGGDTEAF
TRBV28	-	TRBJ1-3	ASRLQGSGNTIY
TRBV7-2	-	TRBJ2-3	ASSLAEGLDTQY
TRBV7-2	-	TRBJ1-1	ASSLVGAMNTEAF
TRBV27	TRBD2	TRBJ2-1	ASSLGGVLNNEQF
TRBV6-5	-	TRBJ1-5	ASSGIQGASQPQH
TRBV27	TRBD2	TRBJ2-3	ASRRRGGTSGSTDTQY
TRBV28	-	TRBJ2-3	ASSSPGLPSTDTQY
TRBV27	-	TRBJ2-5	ASIGGSRTQY
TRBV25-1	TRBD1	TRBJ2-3	ASSNTGQGSTDTQY
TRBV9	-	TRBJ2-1	ASSARSYEQF
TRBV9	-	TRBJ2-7	ASSVDGSYEQY
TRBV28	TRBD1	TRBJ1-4	ASSRGQVVPLGEKLF
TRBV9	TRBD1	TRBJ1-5	ASSVAGQANQPQH
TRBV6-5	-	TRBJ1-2	ASSRNREGYGYT
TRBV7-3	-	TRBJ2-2	ASTPEQGGTGELF